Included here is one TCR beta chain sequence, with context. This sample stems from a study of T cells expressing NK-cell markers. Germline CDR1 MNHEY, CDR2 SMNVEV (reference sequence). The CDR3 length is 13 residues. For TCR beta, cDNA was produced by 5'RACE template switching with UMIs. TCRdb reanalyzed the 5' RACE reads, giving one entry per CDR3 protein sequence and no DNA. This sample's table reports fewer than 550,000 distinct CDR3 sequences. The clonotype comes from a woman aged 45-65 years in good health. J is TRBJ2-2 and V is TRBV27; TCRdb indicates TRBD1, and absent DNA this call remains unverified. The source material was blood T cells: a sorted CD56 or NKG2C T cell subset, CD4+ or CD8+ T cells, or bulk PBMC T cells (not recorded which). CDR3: CASSPQDTGELFF.